This T cell receptor (beta chain) was captured in a study of blood T cell repertoires in COVID-19. Overall study context: Whether acute or convalescent, the COVID-19 samples came from the United States, Italy and Spain. Sample material is recorded as cDNA or gDNA derived from T cells, B-cell-depleted T cells, or PBMCs.

In the source study's methods: Amplification of reference gene primers was used by the study to estimate nucleated cell counts. This table comes from immunoSEQ multiplex PCR, and its TCRdb copy is limited to in-frame clones, with some not included. That table furnishes V, J and clone size, whereas the DNA furnished D and trimming. Counted here are more than 150,000 clones, 75% to 90% occurring once; the ten biggest clones make up 15%. The CDR3 contains 18 residues. CDR1 LGHNT and CDR2 FRNRAP come from the germline V gene. Trimming took 3 bases from V and 0 from J, leaving 15 bases between them. The chain is built from TRBV12-5 and TRBJ2-6; perhaps TRBD2 as D (5 bases). This sequence originates from a woman in her thirties or forties with acute or convalescent COVID-19. The sample was peripheral blood. The CDR3 bases are TGTGCTAGTGGTTTAGGCGCGGGCAGGCCCTCTGGGGCCAACGTCCTGACTTTC. It translates to CASGLGAGRPSGANVLTF.